The rows below give T cell receptor beta chains drawn from one sample of a study of blood T cell repertoires in COVID-19. Clones were read by immunoSEQ multiplex PCR, and TCRdb kept only the in-frame ones, dropping some. Seen here are some 8,000 clones, approximately 84% observed once, and the top ten hold approximately 19%. Source material: peripheral blood. These receptor sequences come from a human donor with active COVID-19. The donor label of this sample is uncertain. The CDR3 runs from the conserved cysteine through the conserved F or W. The D gene is left open where the match is weak. The listing skips clone size in some rows; elsewhere it reads once, few, many or a size class.

v_gene	d_gene	len	abundance	j_gene	CDR3nt	CDR3aa
TRBV20-1	-	14	-	TRBJ2-3	TGCAGTGCTAGTTACGGTCTTACGGCAGATACGCAGTATTTT	CSASYGLTADTQYF
TRBV9	TRBD2	13	-	TRBJ2-1	TGTGCCAGCAGCGACGGGGGGAACCATGAGCAGTTCTTC	CASSDGGNHEQFF
TRBV20-1	-	9	-	TRBJ2-5	TGCAGTGCCGCGGAGACCCAGTACTTC	CSAAETQYF
TRBV6-5	-	14	-	TRBJ2-7	TGTGCCAGCAGCGGACAGCGACTCTCCTACGAGCAGTACTTC	CASSGQRLSYEQYF
TRBV19	TRBD2	14	-	TRBJ2-3	TGTGCCAGTAGTATAGATCTGCGGGAGAGTACGCAGTATTTT	CASSIDLRESTQYF
TRBV19	-	13	-	TRBJ1-1	TGTGCCAGTAGTATTGGCTTGTACACTGAAGCTTTCTTT	CASSIGLYTEAFF
TRBV4-1	TRBD2	13	-	TRBJ2-5	TGCGCCAGCAGCGTAGCGGGAAGGGAGACCCAGTACTTC	CASSVAGRETQYF
TRBV21-1	-	16	once	TRBJ2-1	TGTGCCAGCAGCAAGGTCGGGCGGGAGGGGACGGATGAGCAGTTCTTC	CASSKVGREGTDEQFF
TRBV28	-	17	-	TRBJ1-5	TGTGCCAGCAGTTGGGGGGATCGGGGGTTTAGCAATCAGCCCCAGCATTTT	CASSWGDRGFSNQPQHF
TRBV9	-	16	-	TRBJ2-2	TGTGCCAGCAGCGCCACGAGTCGAGCGAACACCGGGGAGCTGTTTTTT	CASSATSRANTGELFF
TRBV19	-	16	-	TRBJ2-2	TGTGCCAGTACCCCAGGCCGGGGTAAGGACACCGGGGAGCTGTTTTTT	CASTPGRGKDTGELFF
TRBV27	-	14	-	TRBJ1-1	TGTGCCAGCGGGGTAGCCAGGGGCGGGTTTGAAGCTTTCTTT	CASGVARGGFEAFF
TRBV2	TRBD1	14	-	TRBJ2-7	TGTGCCAGCAGTCTCAACAGGGGTACGTACGAGCAGTACTTC	CASSLNRGTYEQYF
TRBV5-5	TRBD1	14	-	TRBJ2-5	TGTGCCAGCAGCTCGACACAGGGGCAGGAGACCCAGTACTTC	CASSSTQGQETQYF
TRBV24-1	TRBD1	16	-	TRBJ2-2	TGTGCCACCAGTGATTCTCGACAGGGGAACACCGGGGAGCTGTTTTTT	CATSDSRQGNTGELFF
TRBV24-1	TRBD2	17	-	TRBJ2-2	TGTGCCACCAGTGAAGCTACTAGCGGGAGCTACACCGGGGAGCTGTTTTTT	CATSEATSGSYTGELFF
TRBV6-2/TRBV6-3	TRBD1	15	-	TRBJ1-2	TGTGCCAGCAGTTACTCTGGACAGGGGCTAACTGGCTACACCTTC	CASSYSGQGLTGYTF
TRBV11-3	-	13	-	TRBJ2-7	TGTGCCAGCAGCTTACAGGGCCCCTACGAGCAGTACTTC	CASSLQGPYEQYF
TRBV28	TRBD1	14	-	TRBJ1-6	TGTGCCAGCAGTCTGGGACAGAAAGATTCACCCCTCCACTTT	CASSLGQKDSPLHF
TRBV11-2	-	18	few	TRBJ2-3	TGTGCCAGCAGCCCCTACCGACTGGATCCTACTTTCGGAGATACGCAGTATTTT	CASSPYRLDPTFGDTQYF
TRBV10-3	-	17	-	TRBJ1-1	TGTGCCATCAGTGATGGGGGAGGTGTTAGGGAGCAAGGCAAGGCTTTCTTT	CAISDGGGVREQGKAFF
TRBV7-2	TRBD2	12	-	TRBJ2-1	TGTGCCAGCAGCCCGGGGGGGTATGAGCAGTTCTTC	CASSPGGYEQFF
TRBV6-2/TRBV6-3	TRBD1	16	few	TRBJ1-5	TGTGCCAGCAGTTACCCCAACAGGGGGCCAAATCAGCCCCAGCATTTT	CASSYPNRGPNQPQHF
TRBV5-1	TRBD1	15	-	TRBJ1-1	TGCGCCAGCAGCTTGGGGGGACAGGCGAACACTGAAGCTTTCTTT	CASSLGGQANTEAFF
TRBV7-2	TRBD2	17	-	TRBJ2-1	TGTGCCAGCAGGGAGTCCGGGACTAGCGCCTCCTACAATGAGCAGTTCTTC	CASRESGTSASYNEQFF
TRBV28	TRBD1	13	-	TRBJ1-6	TGTGCCATCGAGGACAGGGGGAATTCACCCCTCCACTTT	CAIEDRGNSPLHF
TRBV4-1	-	14	-	TRBJ2-7	TGCGCCAGCAGCCCCGCCGGGAACTCCTACGAGCAGTACTTC	CASSPAGNSYEQYF
TRBV14	-	13	-	TRBJ2-7	TGTGCCAGCAGCCGAGGGTTATCCTACGAGCAGTACTTC	CASSRGLSYEQYF
TRBV6-5	-	12	-	TRBJ2-6	TGTGCCAGCAGTCCGGGACAAACGGTCCTGACTTTC	CASSPGQTVLTF
TRBV14	TRBD2	16	-	TRBJ2-3	TGTGCCAGCAGCGACAGAACTAGCGCTAGCACAGATACGCAGTATTTT	CASSDRTSASTDTQYF
TRBV25-1	TRBD2	14	-	TRBJ2-3	TGTGCCAGCAGTGAATTTACTAGCGGGAGAGGGCAGTATTTT	CASSEFTSGRGQYF
TRBV29-1	-	13	-	TRBJ2-5	TGCAGCGTTGTTGGACTACTCCAAGAGACCCAGTACTTC	CSVVGLLQETQYF
TRBV2	-	14	-	TRBJ2-5	TGTGCCAGCGAGGCCGGACAGATTCAAGAGACCCAGTACTTC	CASEAGQIQETQYF
TRBV19	TRBD1	15	-	TRBJ1-6	TGTGCCAGTAGCCCCCGGGACAGGGGGAACTCACCCCTCCACTTT	CASSPRDRGNSPLHF
TRBV28	-	14	few	TRBJ2-2	TGTGCCAGCAGTTTATACCAGATTGGCGGGGAGCTGTTTTTT	CASSLYQIGGELFF
TRBV29-1	TRBD1	13	-	TRBJ2-3	TGCAGCGCCGGGGACAGGGGGCGAAATACGCAGTATTTT	CSAGDRGRNTQYF
TRBV6-4	TRBD1	14	-	TRBJ1-6	TGTGCCAGCAGCGCGACAGGGGAGAATTCACCCCTCCACTTT	CASSATGENSPLHF
TRBV11-3	TRBD2	16	-	TRBJ2-3	TGTGCCAGCAGCCGATGGACTAGCGAAAGCACAGATACGCAGTATTTT	CASSRWTSESTDTQYF
TRBV7-2	TRBD2	17	-	TRBJ2-3	TGTGCCAGCAGCCTGGGGACTAGCGGGAGAGGCACAGATACGCAGTATTTT	CASSLGTSGRGTDTQYF
TRBV3-1/TRBV3-2	TRBD1	17	-	TRBJ1-1	TGTGCCAGCAGCCACCCCGGATGGACAGGGGCGAACACTGAAGCTTTCTTT	CASSHPGWTGANTEAFF
TRBV7-2	TRBD1	15	-	TRBJ2-7	TGTGCCAGCAGCCCAATAGGGGGCCGGCGCTACGAGCAGTACTTC	CASSPIGGRRYEQYF
TRBV28	-	12	few	TRBJ2-1	TGTGCCAGCAGTTTAGGGGCTAATGAGCAGTTCTTC	CASSLGANEQFF
TRBV2	-	14	few	TRBJ1-2	TGTGCCAGCAGTGATCCTCTCGAGCTCTATGGCTACACCTTC	CASSDPLELYGYTF
TRBV6-5	TRBD2	14	-	TRBJ2-5	TGTGCCAGCAGTTGGAGCGGGAGGGGGGAGACCCAGTACTTC	CASSWSGRGETQYF
TRBV29-1	-	13	-	TRBJ1-2	TGCAGCGTGAGAGGGTGGGCTAACTATGGCTACACCTTC	CSVRGWANYGYTF
TRBV28	-	13	-	TRBJ2-7	TGTGCCAGCAGTACCGACACACTGGCCGAGCAGTACTTC	CASSTDTLAEQYF
TRBV19	-	17	-	TRBJ1-5	TGTGCCAGTAGTATTTTGAACATCAGGGCTAGCAATCAGCCCCAGCATTTT	CASSILNIRASNQPQHF
TRBV20-1	-	11	-	TRBJ2-7	TGCAGTGCCGGGATTTCCTACGAGCAGTACTTC	CSAGISYEQYF
TRBV11-2	-	13	-	TRBJ1-4	TGTGCCAGCAGCCGGGGAGGTCGCGAAAAACTGTTTTTT	CASSRGGREKLFF
TRBV6-5	TRBD2	14	few	TRBJ2-7	TGTGCCAGCAGTACGGGGGGACCCGCCTACGAGCAGTACTTC	CASSTGGPAYEQYF
TRBV3-1/TRBV3-2	TRBD2	14	-	TRBJ2-7	TGTGCCAGCAGCCAACTTCCTAGCGGGTACGAGCAGTACTTC	CASSQLPSGYEQYF
TRBV4-1	TRBD2	17	-	TRBJ2-1	TGCGCCAGCAGCCAAGACCCCGGGACTAGCACCTACAATGAGCAGTTCTTC	CASSQDPGTSTYNEQFF
TRBV11-2	-	16	-	TRBJ2-3	TGTGCCAGCAGCTTAGTGGGGGCTGCTGGCACAGATACGCAGTATTTT	CASSLVGAAGTDTQYF
TRBV10-3	TRBD1	14	-	TRBJ2-5	TGTGCCATCAGATCGGACAGGGGCGGGGAGACCCAGTACTTC	CAIRSDRGGETQYF